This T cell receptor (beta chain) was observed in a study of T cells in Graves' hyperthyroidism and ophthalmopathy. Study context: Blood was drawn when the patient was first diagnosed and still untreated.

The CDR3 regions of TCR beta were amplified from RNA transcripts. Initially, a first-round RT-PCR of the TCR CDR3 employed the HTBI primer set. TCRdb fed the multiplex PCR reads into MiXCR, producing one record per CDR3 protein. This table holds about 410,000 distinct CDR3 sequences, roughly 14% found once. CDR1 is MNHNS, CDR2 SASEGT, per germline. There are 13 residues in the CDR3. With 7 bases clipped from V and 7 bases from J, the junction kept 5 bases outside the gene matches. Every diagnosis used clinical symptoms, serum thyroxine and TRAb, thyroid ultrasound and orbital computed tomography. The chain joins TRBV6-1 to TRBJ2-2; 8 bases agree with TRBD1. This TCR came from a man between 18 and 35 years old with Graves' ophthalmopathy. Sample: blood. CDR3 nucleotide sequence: TGTGCCAGCACCAGGGGGCAGGGCGGGGAGCTGTTTTTT. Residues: CASTRGQGGELFF.